The present T cell receptor (beta chain) was sequenced within a study of shared clonotypes between healthy human individuals. Study as a whole: CD4 naive and CD4 memory each took three plates per donor, while CD8 naive took two and CD8 memory one.

The CDR3 runs 14 residues. CDR1 and CDR2 (germline): SGDLS, YYNGEE. Trimming removed 3 bases from V and 0 bases from J, with 6 bases in between. Libraries were prepared by immunoSEQ multiplex PCR; TCRdb keeps only in-frame clonotypes and omits some of them. Of around 690,000 clones in the sample, about 90% were seen once. With regard to this clone: Its specificity is not known.

Study-wide results and limits: It was the non-shared clonotypes that had lower generation probabilities than clonotypes shared by all four donors. Tissues were not sampled, only blood, and their repertoires likely differ.

The V and J genes are TRBV9 and TRBJ2-2, with D possibly TRBD1 on 6 matching bases. Sequenced input: memory CD8+ T cells from PBMCs. The subset is: CD45RO+ cells pooled with CCR7-negative TemRA cells. The TCR originated in a man aged 18 to 35 in good health. Some clones in this sample may be carry-over from other donors' samples. CDR3 loop: CASSGTANTGELFF. In nucleotides, the CDR3 is TGTGCCAGCAGCGGGACAGCGAACACCGGGGAGCTGTTTTTT.